This T cell receptor beta chain was recovered during a study of T cells in Graves' hyperthyroidism and ophthalmopathy. Researchers amplified the TCR beta CDR3 regions from RNA transcripts. First-round RT-PCR of the TCR CDR3 relied on the HTBI primer set. MiXCR, run by TCRdb on the multiplex PCR reads, gives a single entry per CDR3 protein. The sample contains almost 600,000 distinct CDR3 sequences, about half of which appear only once. This clonotype has more than one count but fewer than ten. Disease duration under 2 months; hyperthyroidism patients were aged 18 to 65. The J segment lost 6 bases and the V segment lost 1 base, leaving 9 bases of the junction unmatched. Germline CDR1 is LNHNV and CDR2 is YYDKDF (reference sequence). This CDR3 region has 18 residues.

The clonotype was recovered from a woman under 30 with Graves' hyperthyroidism. The material sequenced was peripheral blood or thyroid tissue (not recorded which). The gene calls are TRBV15 and TRBJ2-1; the match to TRBD2 covers 13 bases. CDR3 bases: TGTGCCACCAGCAGAGGGACTAGCGGGAGACGGTTAACCAATGAGCAGTTCTTC. Translating it yields CATSRGTSGRRLTNEQFF.